This is a list of T cell receptor beta chains from one sample in a study of blood T cell repertoires in COVID-19. Here immunoSEQ multiplex PCR was the method, and the copy in TCRdb shows in-frame clones only, minus some. This table holds 90,000 to 150,000 clones, about three quarters found once. Sequencing was performed on peripheral blood. The receptor source for this set is a human donor with acute or convalescent COVID-19. The donor label of this sample is uncertain. Each CDR3 is given with its conserved first and last residue. D genes are given only for firm matches. The size of a clone is reported for some rows only, either as once, few or many, or as a class for expanded clones.

D	J	size	V	DNA	CDR3
.	TRBJ1-1	many	TRBV5-1	TGCGCCAGCAGCTTGCGAACATTGAACACTGAAGCTTTCTTT	CASSLRTLNTEAFF
.	TRBJ1-6	.	TRBV5-1	TGCGCCAGCAGCTTTGGCCCGGCTAGCTCCTATAATTCACCCCTCCACTTT	CASSFGPASSYNSPLHF
.	TRBJ1-1	many	TRBV7-9	TGTGCCAGCAGCGGGGGGAAGGAAGCTTTCTTT	CASSGGKEAFF
TRBD1	TRBJ1-5	.	TRBV28	TGTGCCAGCAGTGTTCCAAGGGGGCAGGGCAATCAGCCCCAGCATTTT	CASSVPRGQGNQPQHF
TRBD1	TRBJ2-5	.	TRBV20-1	TGCAGTGCTAGGACAGGGGAGACCCAGTACTTC	CSARTGETQYF
.	TRBJ1-3	.	TRBV6-1	TGTGCCAGCAGCGACACAGGGAGCTCTGGAAACACCATATATTTT	CASSDTGSSGNTIYF
TRBD1	TRBJ1-1	.	TRBV4-2	TGTGCCAGCAGCCTCAACAGGGGAAGGGACACTGAAGCTTTCTTT	CASSLNRGRDTEAFF
.	TRBJ1-2	.	TRBV5-6	TGTGCCAGCCGCCGGTTCAGCGCGGGGGGAGGGGGCTACACCTTC	CASRRFSAGGGGYTF
TRBD2	TRBJ2-5	.	TRBV28	TGTGCCAGCAGTTTGACTAGCGGGGGTCAGGAGACCCAGTACTTC	CASSLTSGGQETQYF
.	TRBJ1-1	.	TRBV18	TGTGCCAGCTCACCATCTACAGATTTGAACACTGAAGCTTTCTTT	CASSPSTDLNTEAFF
TRBD1	TRBJ1-1	.	TRBV7-8	TGTGCCAGCAGCTTAGGGAGGCAGACAGGGGGGCCGGTCACTGAAGCTTTCTTT	CASSLGRQTGGPVTEAFF
TRBD2	TRBJ2-4	.	TRBV30	TGTGCCTGGAGTGTAAGCGGGGGGGCTGGCATTCAGTACTTC	CAWSVSGGAGIQYF
.	TRBJ1-5	once	TRBV2	TGTGCCAGCAGTGAATCAGGAGGGTTCAATCAGCCCCAGCATTTT	CASSESGGFNQPQHF
TRBD2	TRBJ2-5	.	TRBV11-2	TGTGCCAGCAGCCCTCTGGCCCGGGGGGAAGAGACCCAGTACTTC	CASSPLARGEETQYF
.	TRBJ1-5	.	TRBV19	TGTGCCAGTAGTAGCAGGGTGTTTCAGCCCCAGCATTTT	CASSSRVFQPQHF
.	TRBJ2-7	.	TRBV27	TGTGCCAGCAGTTTATCCGCCAGCTCCTACGAGCAGTACTTC	CASSLSASSYEQYF
.	TRBJ1-6	.	TRBV4-1	TGCGCCAGCAGCCAAGTGAATATGGGCTTTAGGAATAATTCACCCCTCCACTTT	CASSQVNMGFRNNSPLHF
TRBD2	TRBJ2-5	.	TRBV5-1	TGCGCCAGCGGAAGACTAGCGGGGGAAGAGACCCAGTACTTC	CASGRLAGEETQYF
.	TRBJ2-1	.	TRBV19	TGTGCCAGTAACCCCGTGGGGGCGCTGAATGAGCAGTTCTTC	CASNPVGALNEQFF
.	TRBJ2-5	.	TRBV7-3	TGTGCCAGCAGCCCCCAGGGGTTGGGCAAAGAGACCCAGTACTTC	CASSPQGLGKETQYF
.	TRBJ2-3	once	TRBV29-1	TGCAGCGCCGCGACTAGCACAGATACGCAGTATTTT	CSAATSTDTQYF
.	TRBJ1-6	.	TRBV27	TGTGCCAGCAGCTTCTTAGGTTCAGGAAGCTCCTATAATTCACCCCTCCACTTT	CASSFLGSGSSYNSPLHF
.	TRBJ1-1	.	TRBV13	TGTGCCAGCAGCCTGCGGGGGTTCACTGAAGCTTTCTTT	CASSLRGFTEAFF
TRBD1	TRBJ2-2	.	TRBV7-6	TGTGCCAGCAGGACCGGGACAGGGCGCACCGGGGAGCTGTTTTTT	CASRTGTGRTGELFF
.	TRBJ2-5	.	TRBV19	TGTGCCAGTAGTATTCTCAGTGGGACCCAGTACTTC	CASSILSGTQYF
.	TRBJ2-5	.	TRBV2	TGTGCCAGCACTCGAAGGGAGAGAGAGACCCAGTACTTC	CASTRRERETQYF
.	TRBJ1-3	many	TRBV7-2	TGTGCCAGCAGCTTAGAGCACAGGGGAAACACCATATATTTT	CASSLEHRGNTIYF
.	TRBJ2-1	.	TRBV11-2	TGTGCCAGCAGCCTATGGAGTTACAATGAGCAGTTCTTC	CASSLWSYNEQFF
.	TRBJ2-4	once	TRBV24-1	TGTGCCACCAGTGATTTGTTACAGGATCTAGCCAAAAACATTCAGTACTTC	CATSDLLQDLAKNIQYF
TRBD1	TRBJ1-5	.	TRBV2	TGTGCCAGCATGAAACAGGGGGCGCGGAGCAATCAGCCCCAGCATTTT	CASMKQGARSNQPQHF
TRBD1	TRBJ2-7	.	TRBV6-1	TGTGCCAGCAGTGTATCTGGGACAGTCCCCTCTGGCGAGCAGTACTTC	CASSVSGTVPSGEQYF
.	TRBJ1-2	.	TRBV6-5	TGTGCCAGCAGTTACTACGGAGCCAACTATGGCTACACCTTC	CASSYYGANYGYTF
.	TRBJ2-1	few	TRBV3-1/TRBV3-2	TGTGCCAGCAGCCGTATACAGGGTCCCCTCGCCAATGAGCAGTTCTTC	CASSRIQGPLANEQFF
TRBD1	TRBJ2-5	few	TRBV7-9	TGTGCCAGCAGCCCGGGACAGGGGGCTCAAGAGACCCAGTACTTC	CASSPGQGAQETQYF
.	TRBJ1-1	.	TRBV2	TGTGCCAGCAGTCAAGTGGAGGGCACTGAAGCTTTCTTT	CASSQVEGTEAFF
.	TRBJ1-3	.	TRBV19	TGTGCCAGTAGTATAGGCATACCTACTTCTGGAAACACCATATATTTT	CASSIGIPTSGNTIYF
.	TRBJ1-2	.	TRBV12-5	TGTGCTAGTGGTTTGCAGCAGGGATCTAACTATGGCTACACCTTC	CASGLQQGSNYGYTF
TRBD1	TRBJ1-6	.	TRBV6-5	TGTGCCAGCGGAGGACAGGGAGAGAGGTCACCCCTCCACTTT	CASGGQGERSPLHF
.	TRBJ1-1	.	TRBV30	TGTGCCTGGAGTGTATACGAGATGAACACTGAAGCTTTCTTT	CAWSVYEMNTEAFF
.	TRBJ2-2	.	TRBV19	TGTGCCAGTAGTATACGGGGTTATACCGGGGAGCTGTTTTTT	CASSIRGYTGELFF
.	TRBJ1-2	.	TRBV27	TGTGCCAGCAGTTTATCCCCGACTATCTTCTATGGCTACACCTTC	CASSLSPTIFYGYTF